This T cell receptor (beta chain) is from a study of blood T cell repertoires in COVID-19. Study-wide context: The study drew acute and convalescent COVID-19 samples from the United States, Italy and Spain. PBMCs, B-cell-depleted T cells, or T cells were the source of the cDNA or gDNA that made up the material.

Methods used by the authors: It was from reference gene primer amplification that nucleated cell counts were estimated. Profiling relied on immunoSEQ multiplex PCR, and the TCRdb table lists in-frame clones only, not all of them. V and J calls and clone size are given by that table; D and trimming were obtained from the DNA. The sample has roughly 150,000 clones; approximately 80% are singletons. Germline V gene sequence: CDR1 SGHTA, CDR2 FQGNSA. Trimming cost V 2 bases and J 4 bases; bases outside gene matches: 11. The CDR3 contains 16 residues. The specimen sequenced was peripheral blood. The rearrangement uses TRBV7-2 and TRBJ2-7; 7 positions agree with TRBD2. The TCR comes from a man aged 70-80 years who had recovered from COVID-19. In DNA, the CDR3 is TGTGCCAGCAGCTTAAGTGCGGGAGAGTGGACTTACGAGCAGTACTTC. Translation gives CASSLSAGEWTYEQYF.